This TCR beta chain derives from a study of T cells after yellow fever vaccination. Across the study: Fractions of limited cellularity were prepared by means of SMART-Seq v4 Ultra Low Input. Study-level results: Most clones from primary vaccination were detected again post-booster (about 95% CD4, approximately 90% CD8).

This clonotype was seen ten or more times. Antigen: not known. TCRdb analysed the 5' RACE reads with MiXCR anew, one entry per CDR3 protein. Found here are roughly 160,000 distinct CDR3 sequences, around 7.2% of them singletons; the top ten hold roughly 2.5%. The input for sequencing was CD4+ T cells sorted from PBMCs, taken about 5 days after the first yellow fever vaccination. This sequence was found in a man aged 18-30 years who received the YFV17D yellow fever vaccine.

This CDR3 is CASSPGQGGAYEQYF. The CDR3 DNA follows: TGTGCCAGCTCACCAGGGCAGGGAGGGGCCTACGAGCAGTACTTC. J is TRBJ2-7 and V is TRBV18, with 7 bases that match TRBD2. From germline, CDR1 is KGHSH and CDR2 LQKENI. The CDR3 sequence is 15 residues long. The V gene end was trimmed by 2 bases and the J gene end by 2 bases; junction bases not matched to a gene: 6. Full variable domain (outside the CDR3, taken from reference TRBV18 and TRBJ2-7): NAGVMQNPRHLVRRRGQEARLRCSPMKGHSHVYWYRQLPEEGLKFMVYLQKENIIDESGMPKERFSAEFPKEGPSILRIQQVVRGDSAAYFCASSPGQGGAYEQYFGPGTRLTVT.